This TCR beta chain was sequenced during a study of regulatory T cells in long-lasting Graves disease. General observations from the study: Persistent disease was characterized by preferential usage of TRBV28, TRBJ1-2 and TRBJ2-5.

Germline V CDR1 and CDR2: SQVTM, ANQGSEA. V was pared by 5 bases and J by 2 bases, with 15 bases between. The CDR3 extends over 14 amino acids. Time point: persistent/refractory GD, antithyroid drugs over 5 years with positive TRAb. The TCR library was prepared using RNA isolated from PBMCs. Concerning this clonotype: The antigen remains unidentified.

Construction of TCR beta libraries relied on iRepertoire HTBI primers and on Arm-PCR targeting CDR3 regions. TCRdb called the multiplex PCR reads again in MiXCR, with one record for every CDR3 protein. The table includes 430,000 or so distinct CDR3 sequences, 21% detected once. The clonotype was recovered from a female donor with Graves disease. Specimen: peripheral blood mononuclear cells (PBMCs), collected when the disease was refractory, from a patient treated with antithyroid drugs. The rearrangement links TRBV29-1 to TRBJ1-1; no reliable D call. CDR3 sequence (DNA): TGCAGCGTTTCGAGAACAGAAGCCAACACTGAAGCTTTCTTT. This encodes CSVSRTEANTEAFF.